This TCR beta chain was identified during a study of blood T cell repertoires in COVID-19. Overall study context: COVID-19 samples, acute and convalescent, were from the United States, Italy and Spain. The analysed material was cDNA or gDNA that came from T cells, B-cell-depleted T cells, or PBMCs.

Authors' methods: Reference gene primer amplification gave estimated nucleated cell counts. Libraries were prepared by immunoSEQ multiplex PCR; TCRdb keeps only in-frame clonotypes and omits some of them. V, J and clone size reflect that table, while D and trimming were determined from the DNA. The table records just over 300,000 clones, over 85% of them present only once. V was clipped by 3 bases and J by 4 bases; unmatched bases: 8. This CDR3 comprises 15 residues. Germline V CDR1 and CDR2: MDHEN, SYDVKM. This rearrangement joins TRBV28 to TRBJ1-2; TRBD1 matches at 7 bases. The sequenced sample was peripheral blood. This TCR came from a woman under 40 with COVID-19, enrolled during active disease. The CDR3 DNA reads as TGTGCCAGCAGTTTGATCGACAGGGATTCCTATGGCTACACCTTC. It specifies CASSLIDRDSYGYTF.